This T cell receptor beta chain originates from a study of T-cell memory formation after mild COVID-19. Study results and limitations: Certain responding clones were present in pre-infection memory, suggesting participation of cross-reactive memory. Most CD4+ clones that shrank were in CM and EM, while CD8+ ones turned up in EMRA. CD4/CD8 balance held among clones contracting day 15 to 85, and later expanders leaned CD4+.

Each CDR3 protein gets one entry after TCRdb re-called the 5' RACE reads with MiXCR. Seen here are hundreds of thousands of distinct CDR3 sequences, about 15% observed once, and the top ten hold about a fifth. Details on this clonotype: The antigen remains undetermined.

Germline V lookup: CDR1 SQVTM, CDR2 ANQGSEA. V lost 6 bases, J lost 4 bases, and 9 bases stayed unmatched. The CDR3 sequence is 15 residues long. The sequence came from a man younger than 35 who had mild COVID-19 (a few samples of this study predate the infection). Cell type and time point are not known. The chain recombines TRBV29-1 with TRBJ1-2; 12 bases agree with TRBD1. The sample comprised PBMCs or a T cell subset sorted from them (not recorded which). The CDR3 is CSVRDRGRHGYGYTF. The DNA for the CDR3 is TGCAGCGTCCGGGACAGGGGGCGGCACGGCTATGGCTACACCTTC.